These 6 T cell receptor beta chains came from one sample sequenced in a study of blood T cell repertoires in COVID-19. Sequenced by immunoSEQ multiplex PCR; TCRdb stores in-frame clones only, minus some. Of about 150,000 clones in the sample, about 79% were seen once. The sample consisted of PBMCs or T cells enriched from blood (not recorded which). The receptors here all came from a man between 45 and 60 years old who had recovered from COVID-19.

The chain links TRBV4-3 to TRBJ2-7, with TRBD1 matching over 9 bases. This CDR3 has 15 amino acids. V trimming: 4 bases; J trimming: 6 bases; junction bases outside the gene matches: 10. The V gene's germline CDR1 is LGHNA and CDR2 YSLEER. CDR3 protein: CASSPTGGAFIEQYF. CDR3 nucleotide sequence: TGCGCCAGCAGCCCCACAGGGGGCGCTTTTATCGAGCAGTACTTC.

V and J are TRBV11-3 and TRBJ2-7, with TRBD2 identical over 7 bases. The CDR3 is made up of 13 amino acids. CDR1 is SGHNT, CDR2 YENEEA, per germline. The junction had 5 bases not matched to a gene; V was cut back by 4 bases and J by 5 bases. DNA for the CDR3: TGTGCCAGCAGCTCCCCCGGGGGGAACGAGCAGTACTTC. Translated: CASSSPGGNEQYF. Full variable domain (remainder filled in from reference TRBV11-3 and TRBJ2-7): EAGVVQSPRYKIIEKKQPVAFWCNPISGHNTLYWYLQNLGQGPELLIRYENEEAVDDSQLPKDRFSAERLKGVDSTLKIQPAELGDSAVYLCASSSPGGNEQYFGPGTRLTVT.

V is TRBV28 and J is TRBJ1-1; tentatively, D is TRBD1 (6 bases). There are 12 residues in the CDR3. V lost 7 bases and J lost 6, with 12 bases in between. Germline values: CDR1 MDHEN, CDR2 SYDVKM. The CDR3 DNA sequence: TGTGCCAGCATTCAAGGACAGTCTGAAGCTTTCTTT. Its translation is CASIQGQSEAFF.

The table lists this clone with a few counts. This chain connects TRBV18 to TRBJ2-7, with D unclear. Looked up from germline, CDR1 is KGHSH and CDR2 is LQKENI. This CDR3 is 12 amino acids long. Trimming took 3 bases from V and 2 from J, leaving 5 bases between them. The CDR3 nucleotides read TGTGCCAGCTCACCTTCTGCCTACGAGCAGTACTTC. Translation gives CASSPSAYEQYF.

The genes are TRBV5-4 and TRBJ1-2, with 8 bases matching TRBD1. CDR1 and CDR2 from the germline V gene are SGHNT and YYREEE (reference sequence). The junction had 3 bases not matched to a gene; V was cut back by 4 bases and J by 4 bases. The CDR3 runs to 13 residues. CDR3 in DNA: TGTGCCAGCAGCATGGACAGGGCCTATGGCTACACCTTC. It codes for CASSMDRAYGYTF.

This chain joins TRBV5-6 and TRBJ1-2, with no clear D. V was trimmed by 1 base and J by 6 bases, leaving 16 bases between them. This CDR3 is built from 15 residues. The V gene's germline CDR1 is SGHDT and CDR2 YYEEEE. This CDR3 reads CASSLRVSGVDGYTF. As DNA, the CDR3 is TGTGCCAGCAGCTTGAGGGTATCGGGAGTCGATGGCTACACCTTC.